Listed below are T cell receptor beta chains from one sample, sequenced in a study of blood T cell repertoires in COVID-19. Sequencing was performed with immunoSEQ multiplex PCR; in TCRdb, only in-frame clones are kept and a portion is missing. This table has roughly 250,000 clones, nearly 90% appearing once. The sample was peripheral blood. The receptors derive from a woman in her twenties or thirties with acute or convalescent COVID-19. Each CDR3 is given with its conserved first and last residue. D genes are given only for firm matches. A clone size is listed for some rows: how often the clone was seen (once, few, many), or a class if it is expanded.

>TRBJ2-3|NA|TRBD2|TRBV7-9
CASSRTGGILYF
TGTGCCAGCAGTAGGACGGGAGGGATTTTGTATTTT
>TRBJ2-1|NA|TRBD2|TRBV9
CASSVTSGRGEQFF
TGTGCCAGCAGCGTAACCAGCGGGAGGGGTGAGCAGTTCTTC
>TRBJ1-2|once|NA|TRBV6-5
CASSYSTVINYGYTF
TGTGCCAGCAGTTACTCGACAGTGATTAACTATGGCTACACCTTC
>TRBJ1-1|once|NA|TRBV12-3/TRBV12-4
CASILTGGEAFF
TGTGCCAGCATTCTGACAGGAGGTGAAGCTTTCTTT
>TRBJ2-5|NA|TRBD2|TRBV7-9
CASSQRGGLAVHETQYF
TGTGCCAGCAGCCAAAGGGGGGGACTAGCGGTACATGAGACCCAGTACTTC
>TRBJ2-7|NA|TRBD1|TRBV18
CASSPRPGTGSGEQYF
TGTGCCAGCTCACCACGTCCCGGGACAGGGAGTGGCGAGCAGTACTTC
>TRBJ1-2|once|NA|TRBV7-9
CASSDRDSLGGYTF
TGTGCCAGCAGCGACCGGGACTCCCTCGGTGGCTACACCTTC
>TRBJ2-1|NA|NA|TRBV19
CASNGRSYNEQFF
TGTGCCAGTAATGGCCGATCCTACAATGAGCAGTTCTTC
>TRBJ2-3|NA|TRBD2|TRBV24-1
CATSDASGSGDTQYF
TGTGCCACCAGTGATGCTAGCGGGAGTGGAGATACGCAGTATTTT
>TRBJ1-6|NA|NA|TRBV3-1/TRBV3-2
CASSHLTAGGQSPLHF
TGTGCCAGCAGCCACCTCACCGCGGGGGGGCAATCACCCCTCCACTTT
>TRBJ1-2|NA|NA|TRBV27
CASSLNLAGINYGYTF
TGTGCCAGCAGTTTAAATTTGGCAGGCATAAACTATGGCTACACCTTC
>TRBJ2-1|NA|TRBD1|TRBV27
CASSRDRSRQVNDEQFF
TGTGCCAGCAGTCGGGACAGGTCACGCCAGGTAAATGATGAGCAGTTCTTC
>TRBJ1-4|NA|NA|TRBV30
CAWSGQSTNEKLFF
TGTGCCTGGAGTGGACAGTCAACTAATGAAAAACTGTTTTTT